These 23 T cell receptor beta chains were sequenced from one sample in a study of cytomegalovirus exposure and HLA in healthy donors. Both 60 Vbeta primers and 13 Jbeta primers went into the PCR. Assay used: immunoSEQ multiplex PCR; TCRdb lists only in-frame clones, some missing. Seen here are about 150,000 clones, 65% to 85% observed once, and the top ten hold over 2.5%. Material for sequencing was PBMCs. These receptors originate from a man between 18 and 35 years old in good health and CMV-seronegative.

A single count supports this clone. The CDR3 DNA reads as TGCAGCGCTCAAGCGGAGACAGATACGCAGTATTTT. This gives the protein CSAQAETDTQYF. This chain joins TRBV29-1 and TRBJ2-3; maybe TRBD2 (5 bases). CDR3 size: 12 residues. The V gene's germline CDR1 is SQVTM and CDR2 ANQGSEA. V was pared by 7 bases and J by 3 bases, with 11 bases between.

This clone was counted between two and nine times. V and J are TRBV4-1 and TRBJ1-3; 7 positions match TRBD1. The germline gives CDR1 MGHRA, CDR2 YSYEKL. The junction had 3 bases not matched to a gene; V was cut back by 0 bases and J by 4 bases. The CDR3 contains 15 residues. The CDR3 here is CASSQDPGGGNTIYF. The CDR3 bases are TGCGCCAGCAGCCAAGATCCAGGGGGAGGAAACACCATATATTTT.

This chain connects TRBV9 to TRBJ1-5, with a tentative D call TRBD1 (6 bases). The CDR3 is 21 amino acids. V lost 4 bases and J 2 bases, leaving 31 bases between the germline ends. Germline CDR1 SGDLS, CDR2 YYNGEE. This chain's CDR3 is CASSHWVGRGTHTGCNQPQHF. The DNA for the CDR3 is TGTGCCAGCAGCCACTGGGTAGGCAGGGGTACACACACAGGCTGCAATCAGCCCCAGCATTTT.

J is TRBJ1-1 and V is TRBV28; 12 nucleotides line up with TRBD1. Unmatched junction bases numbered 13, after V lost 7 bases and J lost 10 bases. Looked up from germline, CDR1 is MDHEN and CDR2 is SYDVKM. This CDR3 has 15 amino acids. The CDR3, as DNA: TGTGCCAGCACCCCTGGGGCGGGGGGACAGGGGGCAGCTTTCTTT. This encodes CASTPGAGGQGAAFF.

This clone was picked up a small number of times. This chain joins TRBV19 and TRBJ1-1; 11 positions agree with TRBD1. Germline V gene lookup returns CDR1 LNHDA and CDR2 SQIVND (reference sequence). The V gene end was trimmed by 4 bases and the J gene end by 5 bases; junction bases not matched to a gene: 6. This CDR3 comprises 15 residues. Here the CDR3 reads CASSTLRDRGTEAFF. The CDR3 DNA reads TGTGCCAGTAGTACCCTCCGGGACAGGGGGACTGAAGCTTTCTTT.

V and J are TRBV9 and TRBJ1-2; 8 nucleotides line up with TRBD1. J was trimmed by 3 bases and V by 4 bases; bases with no gene match: 2. Germline loops: CDR1 SGDLS, CDR2 YYNGEE. CDR3 size: 13 residues. This chain's CDR3 is CASSPQGDYGYTF. For the CDR3, the DNA is TGTGCCAGCAGCCCACAGGGGGACTATGGCTACACCTTC.

This sequence joins TRBV18 and TRBJ1-2, with a weak D call TRBD1 (6 bases). Germline V gene sequence: CDR1 KGHSH, CDR2 LQKENI. The CDR3 is 13 residues long. V lost 6 bases to trimming and J lost 4 bases, with 12 bases between them. DNA for the CDR3: TGTGCCAGCTCTCAACAGGGTCTCTATGGCTACACCTTC. Translating it yields CASSQQGLYGYTF.

J is TRBJ1-3 and V is TRBV19; D ambiguous. The CDR3 runs 12 residues. The germline V gene encodes CDR1 LNHDA and CDR2 SQIVND (reference sequence). CDR3 nucleotide sequence: TGTCGGGTCAACCACTCTGGAAACACCATATATTTT. Residues: CRVNHSGNTIYF. Looking up the rest from reference TRBV19 and TRBJ1-3 gives the full variable domain: DGGITQSPKYLFRKEGQNVTLSCEQNLNHDAMYWYRQDPGQGLRLIYYSQIVNDFQKGDIAEGYSVSREKKESFPLTVTSAQKNPTAFYLCRVNHSGNTIYFGEGSWLTVV.

V and J are TRBV6-1 and TRBJ2-5, with D possibly TRBD2 on 6 matching bases. V was trimmed by 1 base and J by 5 bases, leaving 11 bases between them. This CDR3 is 14 amino acids long. CDR1 is MNHNS, CDR2 SASEGT, per germline. In DNA form, the CDR3 reads TGTGCCAGCAGTGAAGGTGGAGGGGCGGAGACCCAGTACTTC. Its protein is CASSEGGGAETQYF.

With respect to this clone: One junction end disagrees with the germline gene, perhaps due to a read error. This chain joins TRBV2 and TRBJ2-5; D perhaps matches TRBD2 (7 bases). Germline V gene sequence: CDR1 SNHLY, CDR2 FYNNEI. The CDR3 totals 16 residues. The CDR3 coding sequence is TGTGCCGGCAGTGAGTTGGCGGGGGCGCCCCAAGAGACCCAGTACTTC. Translation gives CAGSELAGAPQETQYF.

The table lists this clone with a count of one. Other nucleotide sequences from this sample produce the same CDR3. The chain couples TRBV28 to TRBJ1-4; D is ambiguous. The V gene's germline CDR1 is MDHEN and CDR2 SYDVKM. With 2 bases removed from V and 7 bases from J, the gap between germline ends came to 11 bases. This CDR3 has 14 amino acids. As DNA, the CDR3 is TGTGCCAGCAGTTTAGGGCGGACTTTTGAAAAACTGTTTTTT. Protein sequence: CASSLGRTFEKLFF.

V and J are TRBV27 and TRBJ2-1; D possibly corresponds to TRBD1 (5 bases). V was clipped by 3 bases and J by 1 base, with 10 bases between them. CDR1 and CDR2 (germline): MNHEY, SMNVEV (reference sequence). The CDR3 has 15 residues. In nucleotides, the CDR3 is TGTGCCAGCAGTTTGGGGCAAGGGTCCTACAATGAGCAGTTCTTC. Its protein is CASSLGQGSYNEQFF.

The V call is TRBV6-1, the J call TRBJ1-1; D not resolved. This CDR3 comprises 14 residues. With 6 bases removed from V and 3 bases from J, the gap between germline ends came to 14 bases. Germline V gives CDR1 MNHNS, CDR2 SASEGT. CDR3 region: CASSPKLRDTEAFF. Written as DNA, the CDR3 is TGTGCCAGCAGCCCAAAACTGCGGGACACTGAAGCTTTCTTT.

This clone was counted a few times. The chain carries TRBV28 and TRBJ1-6, with D uncertain. Germline CDR1 reads MDHEN; CDR2 reads SYDVKM. V was cut by 8 bases and J by 4 bases, with 12 bases left in between. CDR3 length equals 14 residues. CDR3: CASEGPGYNSPLHF. The CDR3 nucleotides read TGTGCCAGCGAGGGCCCCGGGTATAATTCACCCCTCCACTTT.

The chain combines TRBV6-6 with TRBJ2-1; TRBD1 matches at 7 bases. Trimming cost V 6 bases and J 8 bases; bases outside gene matches: 4. CDR1 is MNHNY, CDR2 SVGAGI, per germline (reference sequence). The CDR3 is made up of 12 amino acids. In nucleotides, the CDR3 is TGTGCCAGCAGAAACAGGGGACATGAGCAGTTCTTC. Protein product: CASRNRGHEQFF.

This clone showed up just a few times. CDR3 coding DNA: TGTGCCAGCAGTGAAGCGGGGCGGTCTCTCTACGAGCAGTACTTC. Protein product: CASSEAGRSLYEQYF. This chain joins TRBV6-1 and TRBJ2-7; D possibly corresponds to TRBD1 (5 bases). Germline V gives CDR1 MNHNS, CDR2 SASEGT. Trimming took off 0 bases at V and 3 bases at J, with 12 bases between the two ends. CDR3 length equals 15 residues.

The chain combines TRBV25-1 with TRBJ2-1; 14 bases line up with TRBD2. The V gene's germline CDR1 is MGHDK and CDR2 SYGVNS. The CDR3 is 18 residues long. With 3 bases clipped from V and 3 bases from J, the junction kept 7 bases outside the gene matches. The CDR3 loop reads CASSETSGGAKSYNEQFF. Here the CDR3 DNA reads TGTGCCAGCAGTGAGACTAGCGGGGGGGCTAAGAGCTACAATGAGCAGTTCTTC. The full variable domain, rest sourced from reference TRBV25-1 and TRBJ2-1, is EADIYQTPRYLVIGTGKKITLECSQTMGHDKMYWYQQDPGMELHLIHYSYGVNSTEKGDLSSESTVSRIRTEHFPLTLESARPSHTSQYLCASSETSGGAKSYNEQFFGPGTRLTVL.

The rearrangement uses TRBV25-1 and TRBJ1-1; no clear D gene. The V end was cut by 3 bases, the J end by 0 bases, with 8 bases between. The germline V gene has CDR1 MGHDK and CDR2 SYGVNS. The CDR3 has 14 residues. The CDR3 loop is CASSDLYMNTEAFF. The CDR3 DNA follows: TGTGCCAGCAGTGACTTGTACATGAACACTGAAGCTTTCTTT.

The rearrangement links TRBV4-3 to TRBJ2-3; D ambiguous. Trimming removed 1 base from V and 0 bases from J, with 8 bases in between. This CDR3 is built from 15 residues. Germline CDR1 is LGHNA and CDR2 is YSLEER. The CDR3 sequence is CASSQGHRSTDTQYF. CDR3 nucleotide sequence: TGCGCCAGCAGCCAAGGTCACAGAAGCACAGATACGCAGTATTTT.

V and J are TRBV2 and TRBJ2-7; weak D call: TRBD1 (5 bases). The V gene's germline CDR1 is SNHLY and CDR2 FYNNEI. The CDR3 is made up of 14 amino acids. Trimming left V 6 bases short and J 0 bases short, with 12 bases between. The CDR3 nucleotides read TGTGCCAGCAGGGACAACATAGACTCCTACGAGCAGTACTTC. Its translation: CASRDNIDSYEQYF.

The chain combines TRBV27 with TRBJ2-2; TRBD1 matches 12 bases. Germline CDR1 and CDR2: MNHEY and SMNVEV (reference sequence). CDR3 length equals 18 residues. Unmatched junction bases numbered 10, after V lost 3 bases and J lost 5 bases. CDR3 in amino acids: CASSLGAGTGGATGELFF. The CDR3, as DNA: TGTGCCAGCAGTTTGGGAGCCGGGACAGGGGGCGCGACCGGGGAGCTGTTTTTT.

The genes are TRBV29-1 and TRBJ1-5; tentatively, D is TRBD1 (5 bases). From germline, CDR1 is SQVTM and CDR2 ANQGSEA. CDR3 length: 13 residues. Trimming removed 7 bases at V and 7 bases at J, with 17 bases between. The CDR3 DNA sequence: TGCAGCGCCCTGGAGGGGTCTGGGCAGCCCCAGCATTTT. Its protein product is CSALEGSGQPQHF.

The chain combines TRBV5-1 with TRBJ2-1; TRBD1 matches 8 bases. The CDR3 has 13 amino acids. Germline-derived CDR1 and CDR2 are SGHRS and YFSETQ. Germline trimming cut 2 bases from V and 8 bases from J; bases unmatched to any gene: 3. CDR3 in amino acids: CASSFGQGDEQFF. Here the CDR3 DNA reads TGCGCCAGCAGCTTCGGACAGGGCGATGAGCAGTTCTTC.